A selection of T cell receptor beta chains follows, all from one sample in a study of T-cell memory formation after mild COVID-19. TCRdb redid the calling of the 5' RACE reads with MiXCR, one entry per CDR3 protein. This sample has roughly 620,000 distinct CDR3 sequences, with roughly 18% found just once. The sample was PBMCs or a T cell subset sorted from them (not recorded which). These receptors all come from an adult woman who had mild COVID-19 (a few samples of this study predate the infection). Cell type and time point are not known. Both conserved end residues are part of each CDR3. A D gene is named only where the DNA matches it firmly. Rows may omit the clone size; those that give it use once, few, many or a size class.

v_gene	len	j_gene	abundance	d_gene	CDR3nt	CDR3aa
TRBV27	14	TRBJ2-1	many	TRBD2	TGTGCCAGCACTAGACTAGCGGGTAGGAATGAGCAGTTCTTC	CASTRLAGRNEQFF
TRBV6-1	13	TRBJ1-1	-	TRBD1	TGTGCTACAACAGCCCGGACAGGGCCTGAAGCTTTCTTT	CATTARTGPEAFF
TRBV7-9	12	TRBJ2-1	few	-	TGTGCCAGCAGCTCAGACTTCAATGAGCAGTTCTTC	CASSSDFNEQFF
TRBV9	14	TRBJ2-2	few	-	TGTGCCAGCAACGCAAACATGAACACCGGGGAGCTGTTTTTT	CASNANMNTGELFF
TRBV4-3	17	TRBJ2-7	few	TRBD2	TGCGCCAGCAGCCAAGTTGGGCCTAGCGGGAGCCCCTACGAGCAGTACTTC	CASSQVGPSGSPYEQYF
TRBV7-9	15	TRBJ1-5	-	TRBD1	TGTGCCAGCAGCATAGGGACAGGGAACGATCAGCCCCAGCATTTT	CASSIGTGNDQPQHF
TRBV12-3/TRBV12-4	14	TRBJ1-1	-	-	TGTGCCAGCAGTTTAGAGCGTGTCGGCACTGAAGCTTTCTTT	CASSLERVGTEAFF
TRBV5-1	15	TRBJ2-1	many	TRBD1	TGCGCCAGCAGCCTAGGACAGGGGGCATTTAATGAGCAGTTCTTC	CASSLGQGAFNEQFF
TRBV7-2	16	TRBJ2-7	few	TRBD2	TGTGCCAGCAGCTTAAAGCTAGCGGGGAGTCCCTACGAGCAGTACTTC	CASSLKLAGSPYEQYF
TRBV27	14	TRBJ1-1	-	-	TGTGCCAGCAGTTTGAACCGGTGGGGCACTGAAGCTTTCTTT	CASSLNRWGTEAFF
TRBV7-2	14	TRBJ2-2	few	-	TGTGCCAGCAGCCCACAGGGGAGGGCCGGGGAGCTGTTTTTT	CASSPQGRAGELFF
TRBV5-1	17	TRBJ2-7	-	TRBD2	TGCGCCAGCAGCTTGGTCCCGGGAGGGCCCTTGGCCTACGAGCAGTACTTC	CASSLVPGGPLAYEQYF
TRBV5-1	14	TRBJ1-4	-	-	TGCGCCAGCAGCTTGAGGGGCCTTAATGAAAAACTGTTTTTT	CASSLRGLNEKLFF
TRBV27	14	TRBJ2-7	-	-	TGTGCCAGCAGTTTTTCGAGACAAGGCTACGAGCAGTACTTC	CASSFSRQGYEQYF
TRBV29-1	13	TRBJ1-1	few	-	TGCAGCGTTGAGGACCTCAGGGGTCCTGAAGCTTTCTTT	CSVEDLRGPEAFF